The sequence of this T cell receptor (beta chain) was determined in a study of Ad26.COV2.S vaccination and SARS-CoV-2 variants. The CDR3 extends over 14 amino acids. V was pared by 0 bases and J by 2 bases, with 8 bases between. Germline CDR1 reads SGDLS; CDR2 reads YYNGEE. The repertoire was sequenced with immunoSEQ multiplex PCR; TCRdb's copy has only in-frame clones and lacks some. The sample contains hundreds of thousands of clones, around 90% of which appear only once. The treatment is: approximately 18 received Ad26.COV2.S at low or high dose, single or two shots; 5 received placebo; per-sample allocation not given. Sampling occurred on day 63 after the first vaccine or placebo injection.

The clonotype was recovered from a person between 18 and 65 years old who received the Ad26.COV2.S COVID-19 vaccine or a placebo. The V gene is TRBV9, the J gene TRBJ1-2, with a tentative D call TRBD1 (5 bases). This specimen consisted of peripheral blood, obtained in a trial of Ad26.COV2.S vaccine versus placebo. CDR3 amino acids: CASSVGGSNYGYTF. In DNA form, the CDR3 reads TGTGCCAGCAGCGTAGGGGGCAGCAACTATGGCTACACCTTC.